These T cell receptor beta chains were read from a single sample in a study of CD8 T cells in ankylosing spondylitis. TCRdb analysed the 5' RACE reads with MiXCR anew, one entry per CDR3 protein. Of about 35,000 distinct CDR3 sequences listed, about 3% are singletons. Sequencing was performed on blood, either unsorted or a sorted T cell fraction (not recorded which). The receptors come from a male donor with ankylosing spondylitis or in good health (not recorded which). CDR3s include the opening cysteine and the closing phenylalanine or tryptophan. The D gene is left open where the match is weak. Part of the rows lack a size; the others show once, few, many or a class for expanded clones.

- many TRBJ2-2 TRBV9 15 CASSAPGQYTGELFF TGTGCCAGCAGCGCGCCCGGACAGTACACCGGGGAGCTGTTTTTT
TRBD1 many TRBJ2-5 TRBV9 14 CASSRDRVPETQYF TGTGCCAGCAGTAGGGACAGGGTGCCGGAGACCCAGTACTTC
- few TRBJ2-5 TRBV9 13 CASSVGDGETQYF TGTGCCAGCAGCGTAGGGGATGGGGAGACCCAGTACTTC
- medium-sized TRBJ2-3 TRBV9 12 CASSKSTDTQYF TGTGCCAGCAGCAAAAGCACAGATACGCAGTATTTT
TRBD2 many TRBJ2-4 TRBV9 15 CASSVGTSEKNIQYF TGTGCCAGCAGCGTAGGAACTAGCGAAAAAAACATTCAGTACTTC
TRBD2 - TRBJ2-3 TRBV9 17 CASSPKGLAGGSDTQYF TGTGCCAGCAGCCCCAAGGGACTAGCGGGAGGGTCAGATACGCAGTATTTT
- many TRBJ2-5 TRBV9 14 CASSVRDPGETQYF TGTGCCAGCAGCGTTCGAGATCCGGGCGAGACCCAGTACTTC
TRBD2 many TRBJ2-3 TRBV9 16 CASSVSAGVSTDTQYF TGTGCCAGCAGCGTCTCTGCGGGGGTTAGCACAGATACGCAGTATTTT
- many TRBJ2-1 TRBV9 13 CASSRSNYNEQFF TGTGCCAGCTCGCGTAGCAACTACAATGAGCAGTTCTTC
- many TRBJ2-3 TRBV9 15 CASSVGVQSTDTQYF TGTGCCAGCAGCGTAGGGGTACAGAGCACAGATACGCAGTATTTT
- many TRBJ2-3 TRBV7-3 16 CASSLGQGTTTDTQYF TGTGCCAGCAGCTTAGGTCAGGGGACAACCACAGATACGCAGTATTTT
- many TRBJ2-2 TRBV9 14 CASSANRATGELFF TGTGCCAGCAGCGCGAACAGGGCCACCGGGGAGCTGTTTTTT
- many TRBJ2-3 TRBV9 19 CASSQPLSQGTTSTDTQYF TGTGCCAGCAGCCAACCTCTGTCTCAGGGAACAACTAGCACAGATACGCAGTATTTT
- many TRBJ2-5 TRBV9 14 CASSPSTQQETQYF TGTGCCAGCAGCCCCAGCACCCAACAAGAGACCCAGTACTTC
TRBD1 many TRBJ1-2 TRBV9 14 CASSVGGTGYGYTF TGTGCCAGCAGCGTAGGGGGGACAGGCTATGGCTACACCTTC
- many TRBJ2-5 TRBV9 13 CASSEETLGTQYF TGTGCCAGCAGCGAGGAGACCTTGGGGACCCAGTACTTC
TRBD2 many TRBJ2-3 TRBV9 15 CASSVGLADTDTQYF TGTGCCAGCAGCGTAGGACTAGCGGACACAGATACGCAGTATTTT
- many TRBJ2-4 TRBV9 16 CASSGGAGRSKNIQYF TGTGCCAGCAGCGGAGGGGCGGGCAGGTCCAAAAACATTCAGTACTTC
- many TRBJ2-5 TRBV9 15 CASSVLSGDQETQYF TGTGCCAGCAGCGTATTGAGCGGTGATCAAGAGACCCAGTACTTC
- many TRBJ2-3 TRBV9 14 CASSVNIATDTQYF TGTGCCAGCAGCGTAAATATTGCGACAGATACGCAGTATTTT
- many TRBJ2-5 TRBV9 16 CASSVEYRQGVETQYF TGTGCCAGCAGCGTAGAATACAGGCAGGGAGTAGAGACCCAGTACTTC
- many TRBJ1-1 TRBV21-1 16 CASSKASGRANTEAFF TGTGCCAGCAGCAAAGCCTCCGGGAGAGCGAACACTGAAGCTTTCTTT
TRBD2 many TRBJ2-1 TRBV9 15 CASSVSGGGPHEQFF TGTGCCAGCAGCGTATCGGGGGGGGGCCCCCATGAGCAGTTCTTC
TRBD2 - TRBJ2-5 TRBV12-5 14 CACRSGLVEETQYF TGTGCCTGCCGGTCAGGACTAGTCGAGGAGACCCAGTACTTC
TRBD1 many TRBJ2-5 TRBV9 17 CASSVASLRGPQETQYF TGTGCCAGCAGCGTAGCGTCTCTCAGGGGGCCACAAGAGACCCAGTACTTC
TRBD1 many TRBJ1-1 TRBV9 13 CASRGQGETEAFF TGTGCCAGTAGAGGACAGGGCGAAACTGAAGCTTTCTTT
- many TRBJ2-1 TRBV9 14 CASSYSDYYNEQFF TGTGCCAGCAGCTACTCCGACTACTACAATGAGCAGTTCTTC
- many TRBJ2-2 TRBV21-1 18 CASSMGPGGLLNTGELFF TGTGCCAGCAGCATGGGCCCAGGGGGCCTACTGAACACCGGGGAGCTGTTTTTT
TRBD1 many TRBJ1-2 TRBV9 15 CASSVEGTGIYGYTF TGTGCCAGCAGCGTAGAAGGGACAGGGATCTATGGCTACACCTTC
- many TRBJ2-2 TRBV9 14 CASSAGLNTGELFF TGTGCCAGCAGTGCGGGACTTAACACCGGGGAGCTGTTTTTT
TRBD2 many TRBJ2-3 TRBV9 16 CASSGASGGASDTQYF TGTGCCAGCAGCGGCGCTAGCGGGGGGGCCTCAGATACGCAGTATTTT
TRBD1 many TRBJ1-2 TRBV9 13 CASSVDRARGYTF TGTGCCAGCAGCGTGGACAGGGCTCGGGGCTACACCTTC
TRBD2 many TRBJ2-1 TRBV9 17 CASSVGGFSGGINEQFF TGTGCCAGCAGCGTAGGAGGGTTTAGCGGGGGAATTAATGAGCAGTTCTTC
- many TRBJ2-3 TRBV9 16 CASSVADGTLIDTQYF TGTGCCAGCAGCGTAGCTGACGGGACCTTGATAGATACGCAGTATTTT
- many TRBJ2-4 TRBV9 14 CASSVGGDKNIQYF TGTGCCAGCAGCGTAGGCGGGGACAAAAACATTCAGTACTTC
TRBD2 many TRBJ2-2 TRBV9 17 CASSAPGLAGVPGELFF TGTGCCAGCAGCGCGCCGGGACTAGCGGGAGTTCCCGGGGAGCTGTTTTTT
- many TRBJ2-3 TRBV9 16 CASSKGSRTSTDTQYF TGTGCCAGCAGCAAGGGTAGCAGAACTAGCACAGATACGCAGTATTTT
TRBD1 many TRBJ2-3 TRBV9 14 CASSATGRTDTQYF TGTGCCAGCAGCGCGACAGGGCGCACAGATACGCAGTATTTT
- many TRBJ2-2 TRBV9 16 CASSVLSGLYTGELFF TGTGCCAGCAGCGTTCTCTCAGGGCTGTACACCGGGGAGCTGTTTTTT
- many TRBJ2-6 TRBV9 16 CASSVTVYSGANVLTF TGTGCCAGCAGCGTAACAGTCTACTCTGGGGCCAACGTCCTGACTTTC
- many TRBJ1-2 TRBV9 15 CASSVGGRGDYGYTF TGTGCCAGCAGCGTAGGAGGCAGGGGTGACTATGGCTACACCTTC
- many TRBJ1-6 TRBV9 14 CASSLLDRNSPLHF TGTGCCAGCAGCCTACTGGACAGAAATTCACCCCTCCACTTT
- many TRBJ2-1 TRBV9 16 CASSVGSGAPGNEQFF TGTGCCAGCAGCGTAGGTTCGGGAGCGCCTGGGAATGAGCAGTTCTTC
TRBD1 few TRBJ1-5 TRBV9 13 CASSGTGNQPQHF TGTGCCAGCAGCGGGACAGGGAATCAGCCCCAGCATTTT
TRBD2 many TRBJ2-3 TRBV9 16 CASSVGQRESGDTQYF TGTGCCAGCAGCGTAGGTCAGCGGGAGTCTGGAGATACGCAGTATTTT
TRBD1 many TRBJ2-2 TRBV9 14 CASSASTGTGELFF TGTGCCAGCAGCGCGTCGACAGGGACCGGGGAGCTGTTTTTT
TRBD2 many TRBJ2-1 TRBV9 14 CASSQAGSYNEQFF TGTGCCAGCAGTCAAGCGGGATCCTACAATGAGCAGTTCTTC
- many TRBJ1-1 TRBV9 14 CASSVRAGGTEAFF TGTGCCAGCAGCGTCCGGGCTGGGGGCACTGAAGCTTTCTTT
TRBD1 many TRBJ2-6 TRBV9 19 CASSVATRDRGPGANVLTF TGTGCCAGCAGCGTAGCTACCCGGGACAGGGGTCCTGGGGCCAACGTCCTGACTTTC
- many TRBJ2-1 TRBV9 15 CASSPHGTAGNEQFF TGTGCCAGCAGCCCCCACGGGACTGCCGGGAATGAGCAGTTCTTC
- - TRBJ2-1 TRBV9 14 CASSGRATYNEQFF TGTGCCAGCAGCGGGAGGGCAACTTACAATGAGCAGTTCTTC
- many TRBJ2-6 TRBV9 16 CASSVPISSGANVLTF TGTGCCAGCAGCGTACCGATTAGCTCTGGGGCCAACGTCCTGACTTTC